These 21 T cell receptor beta chains came from one sample sequenced in a study of control samples from healthy donors and cancer patients. Clones were read by immunoSEQ multiplex PCR, and TCRdb kept only the in-frame ones, dropping some. The top ten clones hold roughly 3.2% of a sample with 100,000 to 150,000 clones, roughly 88% of them seen once. Sequencing was carried out using blood. Source of these receptors: a man in his fifties or sixties in good health.

The gene calls are TRBV6-5 and TRBJ1-6, with no clear D. Deletions cut 6 bases from V and 10 bases from J, with 7 bases between. The CDR3 is made up of 11 amino acids. Germline V gene sequence: CDR1 MNHEY, CDR2 SVGAGI. CDR3 DNA: TGTGCCAGCAGAAGCGGCTCACCCCTCCACTTT. Translation gives CASRSGSPLHF.

The CDR3 spells CASSLAVTEETQYF. The CDR3, as DNA: TGCGCCAGCAGCTTGGCCGTGACTGAAGAGACCCAGTACTTC. The V and J genes are TRBV5-1 and TRBJ2-5; D call uncertain. The CDR3 is 14 amino acids. In germline, CDR1 is SGHRS, CDR2 YFSETQ. Trimming stripped 0 bases from V and 3 bases from J, with 9 bases between.

The chain joins TRBV5-6 to TRBJ1-6; D not resolved. Germline V gene sequence: CDR1 SGHDT, CDR2 YYEEEE. CDR3 size: 16 residues. Trimming removed 4 bases at V and 3 bases at J, with 14 bases between. Here the CDR3 reads CASSTRGVDYNSPLHF. DNA of the CDR3: TGTGCCAGCAGCACCCGTGGAGTAGACTATAATTCACCCCTCCACTTT. Full variable domain (missing parts from reference TRBV5-6 and TRBJ1-6): DAGVTQSPTHLIKTRGQQVTLRCSPKSGHDTVSWYQQALGQGPQFIFQYYEEEERQRGNFPDRFSGHQFPNYSSELNVNALLLGDSALYLCASSTRGVDYNSPLHFGNGTRLTVT.

J is TRBJ2-5 and V is TRBV7-2, with 11 positions matching TRBD2. CDR1 is SGHTA and CDR2 is FQGNSA in the germline V gene. CDR3 length: 16 amino acids. The V segment lost 3 bases and the J segment 1 base; nucleotides outside the gene matches: 4. For the CDR3, the DNA is TGTGCCAGCAGCTTGCTGGGACTAGCGGTCCAAGAGACCCAGTACTTC. It is translated as CASSLLGLAVQETQYF.

The chain recombines TRBV6-1 with TRBJ2-5; 9 positions agree with TRBD1. Unmatched junction bases numbered 7, after V lost 1 base and J lost 4 bases. This CDR3 spans 16 amino acids. Germline V gene data show CDR1 as MNHNS and CDR2 as SASEGT. The CDR3 loop is CASSEDRDRVRETQYF. CDR3 nucleotides: TGTGCCAGCAGTGAAGACCGGGACAGGGTACGAGAGACCCAGTACTTC.

The rearrangement links TRBV24-1 to TRBJ2-3; D may be TRBD2 (6 bases). The length of the CDR3 is 14 residues. Germline CDR1 is KGHDR and CDR2 is SFDVKD. Trimming took 10 bases from V and 6 from J, leaving 19 bases between them. The CDR3 reads CATQSDTSRDTQYF. As DNA, the CDR3 is TGTGCCACACAATCTGATACTAGCAGGGATACGCAGTATTTT.

The chain links TRBV18 to TRBJ2-7; 7 bases are a match to TRBD1. Germline assignment: CDR1 KGHSH and CDR2 LQKENI. The CDR3 spans 15 residues. The J segment lost 2 bases and the V segment lost 3 bases, leaving 7 bases of the junction unmatched. DNA of the CDR3: TGTGCCAGCTCACCGGAGACAGGGAGCGCCTACGAGCAGTACTTC. Translation gives CASSPETGSAYEQYF.

The chain is built from TRBV28 and TRBJ1-4; D remains ambiguous. CDR1 and CDR2 (germline): MDHEN, SYDVKM. V was cut by 6 bases and J by 8 bases, with 13 bases left in between. The CDR3 has 13 residues. Here the CDR3 reads CASSLRSREKLFF. As DNA, the CDR3 is TGTGCCAGCAGCCTTAGATCAAGGGAAAAACTGTTTTTT. The variable domain in full, completed from reference TRBV28 and TRBJ1-4, reads DVKVTQSSRYLVKRTGEKVFLECVQDMDHENMFWYRQDPGLGLRLIYFSYDVKMKEKGDIPEGYSVSREKKERFSLILESASTNQTSMYLCASSLRSREKLFFGSGTQLSVL.

J is TRBJ2-2 and V is TRBV19; weak D call: TRBD2 (6 bases). Germline CDR1 is LNHDA and CDR2 is SQIVND (reference sequence). This CDR3 is 13 amino acids long. Between the trimmed V and J ends, which lost 6 bases and 6 bases, there was a span of 11 bases. Written as DNA, the CDR3 is TGTGCCAGTAGACTAGCTTTCCCCGGGGAGCTGTTTTTT. Translated, it gives CASRLAFPGELFF.

This clone was observed a single time. This chain uses TRBV30 with TRBJ1-2; the D is unclear. This CDR3 comprises 13 residues. Trimming pared 1 base from V and 9 bases from J, leaving 15 bases between. CDR1 is GTSNPN and CDR2 is SVGIG in the germline V gene (reference sequence). CDR3: CAWSDPTQNSYTF. The CDR3 bases are TGTGCCTGGAGTGACCCTACCCAAAACAGCTACACCTTC.

V gene TRBV5-1 combines with J gene TRBJ2-5; 10 bases match TRBD2. Losses at the gene ends were 1 base for V and 2 bases for J; bases not matched to a gene: 8. The germline V gene encodes CDR1 SGHRS and CDR2 YFSETQ. The CDR3 has 17 amino acids. This chain's CDR3 is CASSLSGAGGPQETQYF. CDR3 nucleotide sequence: TGCGCCAGCAGCTTGTCAGGAGCGGGGGGGCCTCAAGAGACCCAGTACTTC.

The genes are TRBV7-9 and TRBJ1-2; unclear D gene. The CDR3 sequence is 11 residues long. V lost 3 bases and J lost 7, with 6 bases in between. Germline CDR1 SEHNR, CDR2 FQNEAQ (reference sequence). The CDR3 region is CASSLASGYTF. CDR3 nucleotide sequence: TGTGCCAGCAGCTTGGCAAGTGGCTACACCTTC.

CDR3 in amino acids: CASSRGGPNTDTQYF. As DNA, the CDR3 is TGTGCCAGCAGCCGCGGGGGGCCTAACACAGATACGCAGTATTTT. The chain joins TRBV11-3 to TRBJ2-3; TRBD2 aligns across 8 bases. The CDR3 is 15 amino acids. V lost 5 bases, J lost 2 bases, and 6 bases stayed unmatched. The germline V gene has CDR1 SGHNT and CDR2 YENEEA.

This clone has more than one count but fewer than ten. V is TRBV30 and J is TRBJ1-6; D call uncertain. The CDR3 is 14 amino acids. Trimming took 0 bases from V and 10 from J, leaving 13 bases between them. CDR1 is GTSNPN and CDR2 is SVGIG in the germline V gene (reference sequence). The chain's CDR3 is CAWSVEQSRSPLHF. For the CDR3, the DNA is TGTGCCTGGAGTGTAGAACAATCACGGTCACCCCTCCACTTT.

The chain carries TRBV27 and TRBJ2-7, with 8 bases fitting TRBD1. Trimming cost V 4 bases and J 7 bases; bases outside gene matches: 15. The CDR3 has 16 residues. In germline, CDR1 is MNHEY, CDR2 SMNVEV (reference sequence). CDR3 loop: CASSYKPRTGRSEQYF. CDR3 coding DNA: TGTGCCAGCAGTTACAAACCACGGACAGGGAGGTCGGAGCAGTACTTC.

This clone was seen once. This rearrangement joins TRBV5-6 to TRBJ2-2; 15 nucleotides agree with TRBD2. The CDR3 totals 17 residues. The trim removed 4 bases at V and 0 bases at J, leaving 1 base unmatched. The V gene's germline CDR1 is SGHDT and CDR2 YYEEEE. The CDR3 coding sequence is TGTGCCAGCAGCCGGACTAGCGGGGGGGCGAACACCGGGGAGCTGTTTTTT. Residues: CASSRTSGGANTGELFF.

The chain has TRBV29-1 and TRBJ1-1; tentative D call: TRBD1 (6 bases). This CDR3 has 12 amino acids. Germline lookup yields CDR1 SQVTM and CDR2 ANQGSEA. The ends were cut back, 6 bases at V and 0 bases at J, with 8 bases in the middle. This chain's CDR3 is CSVRTVNTEAFF. The CDR3, as DNA: TGCAGCGTCCGGACAGTGAACACTGAAGCTTTCTTT.

This clone was observed a handful of times. The CDR3 DNA is TGTGCCACTGAAGGGGGACAGGGAGCGGGAGAGCAGTTCTTC. Protein sequence: CATEGGQGAGEQFF. The J gene is TRBJ2-1, the V gene TRBV10-3; TRBD1 aligns across 9 bases. The V gene end was trimmed by 10 bases and the J gene end by 10 bases; junction bases not matched to a gene: 14. The CDR3 is 14 amino acids. Germline V gene lookup returns CDR1 ENHRY and CDR2 SYGVKD.

The V call is TRBV19, the J call TRBJ2-2; D possibly matches TRBD1 or TRBD2 (5 bases each). The V gene's germline CDR1 is LNHDA and CDR2 SQIVND (reference sequence). This CDR3 has 17 amino acids. V was pared by 10 bases and J by 5 bases, with 26 bases between. The CDR3 spells CATRDLYKKSRTGELFF. The DNA for the CDR3 is TGTGCCACAAGGGACCTCTATAAAAAAAGCAGGACCGGGGAGCTGTTTTTT.

This chain joins TRBV5-1 and TRBJ2-5, with 8 positions matching TRBD2. Per germline, CDR1 SGHRS and CDR2 YFSETQ. J was trimmed by 5 bases and V by 0 bases; bases with no gene match: 3. This CDR3 has 14 amino acids. The CDR3 loop reads CASSLGLAQETQYF. The CDR3 bases are TGCGCCAGCAGCTTGGGACTAGCGCAGGAGACCCAGTACTTC.

V gene TRBV19 combines with J gene TRBJ1-2; TRBD1 aligns across 7 bases. This CDR3 comprises 14 residues. J was trimmed by 6 bases and V by 6 bases; bases with no gene match: 10. Germline V gene data show CDR1 as LNHDA and CDR2 as SQIVND (reference sequence). The CDR3 nucleotides are TGTGCCAGTAGCGCCGGGCGACAGGGTAATGGCTACACCTTC. The encoded protein is CASSAGRQGNGYTF. Full variable domain (outside the CDR3, taken from reference TRBV19 and TRBJ1-2): DGGITQSPKYLFRKEGQNVTLSCEQNLNHDAMYWYRQDPGQGLRLIYYSQIVNDFQKGDIAEGYSVSREKKESFPLTVTSAQKNPTAFYLCASSAGRQGNGYTFGSGTRLTVV.